This T cell receptor (beta chain) was recovered during a study of blood T cell repertoires in COVID-19. About the research overall: Material from acute and convalescent COVID-19 was sourced from the United States, Italy and Spain. The analysed material was cDNA or gDNA that came from T cells, B-cell-depleted T cells, or PBMCs.

Authors' methods: Scientists estimated how many nucleated cells there were by amplifying reference gene primers. Produced via immunoSEQ multiplex PCR; TCRdb's table is partial and in-frame only. That table gives V, J and clone size, and the DNA gave D and trimming. The sample contains around 300,000 clones, almost 85% of which appear only once. Between the trimmed V and J ends, which lost 1 base and 6 bases, there was a span of 12 bases. Germline assignment: CDR1 SGHRS and CDR2 YFSETQ. The CDR3 covers 14 residues. The rearrangement joins TRBV5-1 to TRBJ2-3; no clear D gene. Sequencing was performed on peripheral blood. The sequence derives from a human donor in a cohort sampled during active COVID-19. The CDR3, as DNA: TGCGCCAGCAGCTTGCAACAGTCGCAGGATACGCAGTATTTT. It specifies CASSLQQSQDTQYF.